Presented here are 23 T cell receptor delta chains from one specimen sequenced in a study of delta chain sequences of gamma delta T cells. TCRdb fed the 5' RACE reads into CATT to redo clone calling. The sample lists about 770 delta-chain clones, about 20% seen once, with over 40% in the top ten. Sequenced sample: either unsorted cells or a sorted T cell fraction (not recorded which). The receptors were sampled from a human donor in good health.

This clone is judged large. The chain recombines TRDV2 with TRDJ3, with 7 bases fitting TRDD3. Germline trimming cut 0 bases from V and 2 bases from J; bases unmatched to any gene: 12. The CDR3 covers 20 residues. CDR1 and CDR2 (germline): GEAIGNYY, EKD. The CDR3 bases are TGTGCCTGTGACACCACGGACTGGGGACCCTCTACCTGGGACACCCGACAGATGTTTTTC. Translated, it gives CACDTTDWGPSTWDTRQMFF.

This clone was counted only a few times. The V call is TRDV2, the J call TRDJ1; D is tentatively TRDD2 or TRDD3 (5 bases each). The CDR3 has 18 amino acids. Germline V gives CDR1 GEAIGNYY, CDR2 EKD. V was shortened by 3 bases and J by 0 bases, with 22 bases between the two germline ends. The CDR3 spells CACDPVNGGPIYTDKLIF. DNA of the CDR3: TGTGCCTGTGACCCCGTGAACGGGGGTCCTATCTACACCGATAAACTCATCTTT.

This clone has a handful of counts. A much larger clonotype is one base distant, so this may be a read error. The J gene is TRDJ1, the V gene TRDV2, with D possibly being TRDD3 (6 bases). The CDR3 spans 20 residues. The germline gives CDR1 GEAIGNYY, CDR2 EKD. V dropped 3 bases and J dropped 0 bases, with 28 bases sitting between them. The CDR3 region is CACDDLTLTSTGRNTDKLIF. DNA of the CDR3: TGTGCCTGTGACGATTTAACCCTTACTAGCACTGGGCGAAACACCGATAAACTCATCTTT.

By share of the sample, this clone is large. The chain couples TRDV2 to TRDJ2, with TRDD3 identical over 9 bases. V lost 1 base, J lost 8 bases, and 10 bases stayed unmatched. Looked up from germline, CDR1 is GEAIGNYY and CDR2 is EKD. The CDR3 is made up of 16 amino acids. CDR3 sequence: CACDTLGDAMRAQLFF. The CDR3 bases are TGTGCCTGTGACACGCTGGGGGATGCCATGAGGGCACAACTCTTCTTT.

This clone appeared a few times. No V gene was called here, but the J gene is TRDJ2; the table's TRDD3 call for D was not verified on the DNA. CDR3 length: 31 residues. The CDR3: CSAMPSWGSSGINAEYFFLKSWGALTAQLFF. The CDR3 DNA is TGTTCTGCCATGCCATCTTGGGGAAGCAGTGGTATCAACGCAGAGTACTTTTTTCTCAAATCTTGGGGGGCTTTGACAGCACAACTCTTCTTT.

CDR3 sequence: CACDPLVERTGGYARDKLIF. The CDR3 bases are TGTGCCTGTGACCCCCTCGTGGAACGCACTGGGGGATACGCGAGGGATAAACTCATCTTT. The V gene is TRDV2, the J gene TRDJ1; 13 bases align to TRDD3. Germline values: CDR1 GEAIGNYY, CDR2 EKD. The length of the CDR3 is 20 residues. Germline trimming cut 3 bases from V and 5 bases from J; bases unmatched to any gene: 20.

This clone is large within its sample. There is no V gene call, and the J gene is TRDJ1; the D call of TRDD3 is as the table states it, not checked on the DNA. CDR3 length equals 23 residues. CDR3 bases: TGTTCAGCTTGCCTCTTGGGGGACGTCGGCTTGGGGCTGGGGGATAGGGCCACCGATAAACTCATCTTT. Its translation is CSACLLGDVGLGLGDRATDKLIF.

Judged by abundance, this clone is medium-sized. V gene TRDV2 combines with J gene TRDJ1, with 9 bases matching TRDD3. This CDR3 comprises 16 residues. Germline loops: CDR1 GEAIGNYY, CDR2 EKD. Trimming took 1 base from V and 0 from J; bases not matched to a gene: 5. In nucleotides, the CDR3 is TGTGCCTGTGACACGATGGGGGATAGGTACACCGATAAACTCATCTTT. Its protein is CACDTMGDRYTDKLIF.

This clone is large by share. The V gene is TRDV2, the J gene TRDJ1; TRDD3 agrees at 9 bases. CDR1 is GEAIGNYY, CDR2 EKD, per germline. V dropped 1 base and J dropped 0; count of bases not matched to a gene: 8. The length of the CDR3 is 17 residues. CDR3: CACDTVTGGQYTDKLIF. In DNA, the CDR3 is TGTGCCTGTGACACTGTCACTGGGGGACAGTACACCGATAAACTCATCTTT.

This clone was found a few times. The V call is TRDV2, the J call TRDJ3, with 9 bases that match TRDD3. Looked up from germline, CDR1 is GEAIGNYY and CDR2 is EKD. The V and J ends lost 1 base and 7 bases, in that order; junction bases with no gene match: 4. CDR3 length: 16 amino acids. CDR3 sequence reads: CACDTVTGGDTRQMFF. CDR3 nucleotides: TGTGCCTGTGACACGGTTACTGGGGGAGACACCCGACAGATGTTTTTC.

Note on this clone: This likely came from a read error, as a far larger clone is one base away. CDR3 bases: TGTGCCTGTGACAGCTGTGGGGCCACCGATAAACTCATCTTT. Translated: CACDSCGATDKLIF. J is TRDJ1 and V is TRDV2, with D perhaps matching TRDD3 (5 bases). V gave up 2 bases and J gave up 1 base, with 10 bases separating them. CDR1 is GEAIGNYY and CDR2 is EKD in the germline V gene. This CDR3 region has 14 residues.

The CDR3 here is CACDTLNLVGDTSTDKLIF. DNA for the CDR3: TGTGCCTGTGACACTTTGAATCTTGTGGGGGATACGAGCACCGATAAACTCATCTTT. This chain joins TRDV2 and TRDJ1; 11 nucleotides match TRDD3. The germline CDR1 and CDR2 sequences are GEAIGNYY and EKD. Unmatched junction bases numbered 13, after V lost 1 base and J lost 1 base. The CDR3 runs to 19 residues.

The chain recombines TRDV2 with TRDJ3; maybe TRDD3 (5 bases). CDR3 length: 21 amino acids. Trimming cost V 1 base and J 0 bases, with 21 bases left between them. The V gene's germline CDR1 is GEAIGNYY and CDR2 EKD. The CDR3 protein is CACDTAAGGPNSSWDTRQMFF. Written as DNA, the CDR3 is TGTGCCTGTGACACGGCAGCCGGGGGCCCAAACTCCTCCTGGGACACCCGACAGATGTTTTTC.

CDR3 coding DNA: TGTGCCTGTGACACCATCTTAAGCCACAGTACTGGGGGGGCCACCGATAAACTCATCTTT. Protein product: CACDTILSHSTGGATDKLIF. The J gene is TRDJ1, the V gene TRDV2; 8 bases map to TRDD3. The CDR3 loop spans 20 amino acids. Germline assignment: CDR1 GEAIGNYY and CDR2 EKD. Losses at the gene ends were 0 bases for V and 1 base for J; bases not matched to a gene: 18.

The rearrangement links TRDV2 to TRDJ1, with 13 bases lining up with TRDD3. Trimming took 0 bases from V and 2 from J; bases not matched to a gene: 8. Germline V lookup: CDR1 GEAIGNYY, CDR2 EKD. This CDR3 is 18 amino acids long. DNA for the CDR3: TGTGCCTGTGACACCGTACTGGGGGATACGCTGAGGACCGATAAACTCATCTTT. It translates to CACDTVLGDTLRTDKLIF.

CDR3 nucleotide sequence: TGTGCCTGTGACACCGTCGGGGATACGCGAGATAAACTCATCTTT. This sequence encodes CACDTVGDTRDKLIF. This chain connects TRDV2 to TRDJ1; 9 bases align to TRDD3. CDR1 GEAIGNYY and CDR2 EKD come from the germline V gene. V lost 0 bases, J lost 5 bases, and 6 bases stayed unmatched. This CDR3 has 15 residues.

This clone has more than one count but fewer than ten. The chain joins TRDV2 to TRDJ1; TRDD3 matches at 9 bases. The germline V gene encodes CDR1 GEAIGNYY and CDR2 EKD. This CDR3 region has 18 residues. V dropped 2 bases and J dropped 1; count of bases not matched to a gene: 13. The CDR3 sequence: CACDILGDRSPATDKLIF. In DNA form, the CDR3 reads TGTGCCTGTGACATACTGGGGGACCGGTCCCCCGCCACCGATAAACTCATCTTT.

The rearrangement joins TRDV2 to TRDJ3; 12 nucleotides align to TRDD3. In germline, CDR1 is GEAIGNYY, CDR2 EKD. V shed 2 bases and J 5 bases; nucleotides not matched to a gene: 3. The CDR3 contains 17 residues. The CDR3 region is CACDNLGDTRDTRQMFF. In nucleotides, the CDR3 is TGTGCCTGTGACAATCTGGGGGATACGAGGGACACCCGACAGATGTTTTTC.

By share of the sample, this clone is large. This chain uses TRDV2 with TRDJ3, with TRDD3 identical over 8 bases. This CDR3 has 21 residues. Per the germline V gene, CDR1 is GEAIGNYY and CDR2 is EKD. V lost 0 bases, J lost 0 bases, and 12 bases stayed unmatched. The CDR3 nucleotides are TGTGCCTGTGACACCGAGGCGGACTGGGGGTCTCTCTCCTGGGACACCCGACAGATGTTTTTC. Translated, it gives CACDTEADWGSLSWDTRQMFF.

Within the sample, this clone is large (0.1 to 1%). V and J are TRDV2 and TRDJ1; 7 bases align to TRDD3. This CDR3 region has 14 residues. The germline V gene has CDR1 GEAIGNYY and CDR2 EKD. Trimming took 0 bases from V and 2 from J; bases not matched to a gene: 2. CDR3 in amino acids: CACDTVLGTDKLIF. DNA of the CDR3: TGTGCCTGTGACACCGTACTGGGGACCGATAAACTCATCTTT.

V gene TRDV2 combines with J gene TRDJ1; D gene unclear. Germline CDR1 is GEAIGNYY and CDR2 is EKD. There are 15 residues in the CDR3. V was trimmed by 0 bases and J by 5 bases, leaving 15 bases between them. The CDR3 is CACDTLSTLEDKLIF. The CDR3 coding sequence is TGTGCCTGTGACACCTTAAGTACGCTTGAGGATAAACTCATCTTT.

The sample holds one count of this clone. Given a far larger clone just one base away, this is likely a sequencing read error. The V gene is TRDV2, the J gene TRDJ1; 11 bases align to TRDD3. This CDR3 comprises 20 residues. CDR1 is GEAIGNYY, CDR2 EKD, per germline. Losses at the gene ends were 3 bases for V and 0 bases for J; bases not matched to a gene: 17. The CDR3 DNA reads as TGTGCCTGTGACCCGGAACTGGGGGATAAAGGCCTTTCGTACACCGATAAACTCATCTTT. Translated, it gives CACDPELGDKGLSYTDKLIF.

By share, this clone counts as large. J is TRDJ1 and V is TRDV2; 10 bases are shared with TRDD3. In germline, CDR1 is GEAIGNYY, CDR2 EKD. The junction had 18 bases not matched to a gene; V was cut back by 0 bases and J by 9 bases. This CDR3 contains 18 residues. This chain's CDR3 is CACDTLGLGDRSRGQLIF. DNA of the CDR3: TGTGCCTGTGACACCTTGGGACTGGGGGATCGGTCTAGAGGGCAACTCATCTTT.